This passage covers 25 T cell receptor beta chains from one sample sequenced in a study of T cells in women clearing cervical HPV infection. TCRdb keeps only in-frame clones here, not all; method: immunoSEQ multiplex PCR. Its listing shows about 37,000 clones. Sequenced material: blood buffy coat. These receptor sequences come from a woman between 18 and 70 years old with a cervical HPV16 infection that either progressed to CIN3+ or cleared (not recorded which).

CDR3 loop: CAIRGAGPGELFF. The covered CDR3 bases are TGTGCCATCAGGGGGGCGGGTCCCGGGGAG. This sequence joins TRBV10-3 and TRBJ2-2; D is possibly TRBD1 (6 bases). Read data end 3 residues before the CDR3 end; the end is taken from the germline J gene. V shed 6 bases and J shed 6 bases, with 11 bases lying between them. The V gene's germline CDR1 is ENHRY and CDR2 SYGVKD. The CDR3 is 13 amino acids.

In the case of this clone: The missing CDR3 end, 3 residues past where the read stops, is filled in from the germline J gene. V gene TRBV19 combines with J gene TRBJ1-2; weak D call: TRBD1 (6 bases). There are 13 residues in the CDR3. Trimming cost V 8 bases and J 2 bases, with 12 bases left between them. Germline values: CDR1 LNHDA, CDR2 SQIVND (reference sequence). CDR3 bases read: TGTGCCAGTGCGGGGGGGGCGAACTATGGC. Translated: CASAGGANYG. The complete CDR3 sequence is CASAGGANYGYTF.

On this clone: The CDR3 end is not reached by the read, which stops 3 residues before it; the germline J gene fills it in. The J gene is TRBJ1-2, the V gene TRBV7-9, with unresolved D. The CDR3 runs 13 residues. Deletions cut 3 bases from V and 4 bases from J, with 9 bases between. CDR1 and CDR2 from the germline V gene are SEHNR and FQNEAQ (reference sequence). Incomplete CDR3 DNA: TGTGCCAGCAGCTTCGAGGGTGGCTATGGC. Amino acid sequence: CASSFEGGYG. The full CDR3 protein is CASSFEGGYGYTF.

About this clone: The read comes to an end 3 residues before the CDR3 does, leaving the germline J gene to fill in the end. The V call is TRBV7-6, the J call TRBJ2-1, with 7 bases lining up with TRBD1. The junction had 9 bases not matched to a gene; V was cut back by 5 bases and J by 2 bases. Germline lookup yields CDR1 SGHVS and CDR2 FNYEAQ. This CDR3 has 16 residues. The part of the CDR3 DNA that was read is TGTGCCAGCAGCCCCCGCAGGGGACAGACCTACAATGAG. This translates into CASSPRRGQTYNE. The full-length CDR3 reads as CASSPRRGQTYNEQFF. The complete variable domain, with remaining parts taken from reference TRBV7-6 and TRBJ2-1, reads GAGVSQSPRYKVTKRGQDVALRCDPISGHVSLYWYRQALGQGPEFLTYFNYEAQQDKSGLPNDRFSAERPEGSISTLTIQRTEQRDSAMYRCASSPRRGQTYNEQFFGPGTRLTVL.

Worth noting for this clone: The read terminates 3 residues before the CDR3 end, so the remaining end is supplied by the germline J gene. The chain couples TRBV6-1 to TRBJ1-2; no clear D gene. The CDR3 loop spans 13 amino acids. Deletions cut 3 bases from V and 6 bases from J, with 11 bases between. Germline V CDR1 and CDR2: MNHNS, SASEGT. The chain's CDR3 is CASSESLPHGYTF. Incomplete CDR3 DNA: TGTGCCAGCAGTGAGTCCCTTCCTCATGGC.

As for this clone: The CDR3 goes on 3 residues after the read ends, and that part is filled in from the germline J gene. The V and J genes are TRBV2 and TRBJ2-4; D possibly corresponds to TRBD2 (6 bases). The CDR3 sequence is 12 residues long. Germline V lookup: CDR1 SNHLY, CDR2 FYNNEI. The part of the CDR3 DNA that was read is TGTGCCAGCAACCCCTCCCTCGGGGGT. This translates into CASNPSLGG. The complete CDR3 reads CASNPSLGGQYF.

On this clone itself: The read terminates 3 residues ahead of where the CDR3 ends, so the germline J gene completes it. The genes are TRBV7-2 and TRBJ2-3, with D maybe TRBD1 (6 bases). This CDR3 spans 14 amino acids. Trimming took off 10 bases at V and 0 bases at J, with 14 bases between the two ends. Germline CDR1 is SGHTA and CDR2 is FQGNSA. The CDR3: CATKRTVSTDTQYF. CDR3 DNA (partial): TGTGCCACGAAACGGACAGTTAGCACAGATACG.

The CDR3 loop is CASSPQQVGGTDTQYF. CDR3 DNA (partial): TGTGCCAGCTCACCGCAACAGGTCGGTGGCACAGATACG. The chain links TRBV18 to TRBJ2-3, with a possible D match to TRBD1 (5 bases). The read halts 3 residues ahead of the CDR3 end, with the missing end drawn from the germline J gene. CDR1 is KGHSH and CDR2 is LQKENI in the germline V gene. The germline V and J ends were trimmed by 3 bases and 1 base, with 14 bases remaining between them. This CDR3 is 16 amino acids long.

Concerning this clone: The CDR3 extends 3 residues past the end of the read, so its final part is completed from the germline J gene. The chain joins TRBV14 to TRBJ2-1; D is undetermined. V was cut by 3 bases and J by 0 bases, with 18 bases left in between. This CDR3 is 18 amino acids long. Germline V gives CDR1 SGHDN, CDR2 FVKESK. Incomplete CDR3 DNA: TGTGCCAGCAGCCACGTGATTCCTTCGTTCAGCTCCTACAATGAG. Translation: CASSHVIPSFSSYNE. Given in full, the CDR3 is CASSHVIPSFSSYNEQFF.

Points on this clone: The read ends 3 residues shy of where the CDR3 ends; the end is completed using the germline J gene. The chain carries TRBV19 and TRBJ2-6; 10 bases match TRBD1. The CDR3 is 16 residues long. Germline V CDR1 and CDR2: LNHDA, SQIVND (reference sequence). J was trimmed by 1 base and V by 5 bases; bases with no gene match: 2. CDR3 bases read: TGTGCCAGTAGTGGACAGGGGGTGTCTGGGGCCAACGTC. As protein: CASSGQGVSGANV. The CDR3 in full is CASSGQGVSGANVLTF.

In regard to this clone: The read terminates 3 residues before the CDR3 end, so the remaining end is supplied by the germline J gene. The rearrangement joins TRBV30 to TRBJ1-2, with 7 positions matching TRBD1. Germline values: CDR1 GTSNPN, CDR2 SVGIG (reference sequence). This CDR3 has 14 residues. The V segment lost 7 bases and the J segment 4 bases; nucleotides outside the gene matches: 12. The sequenced part of the CDR3 DNA is TGTGCCTCCGACAGGGATTACCTCGGCTATGGC. Its translation is CASDRDYLGYG. The full CDR3 is CASDRDYLGYGYTF.

A word on this clone: The observed sequence ends 3 residues before the CDR3 terminus, with the missing tail filled in from the germline J gene. V is TRBV5-5 and J is TRBJ2-7; the D is unclear. This CDR3 has 13 residues. CDR1 is SGHKS, CDR2 YYEKEE, per germline (reference sequence). Trimming pared 4 bases from V and 1 base from J, leaving 9 bases between. The CDR3 region is CASSPPSSYEQYF. CDR3 DNA, as far as it was read: TGTGCCAGCAGCCCTCCTTCGTCCTACGAG.

The CDR3 region is CSVQEMDTDTQYF. The covered CDR3 bases are TGCAGTGTTCAGGAGATGGACACAGATACG. V is TRBV20-1 and J is TRBJ2-3, with unresolved D. The read halts 3 residues ahead of the CDR3 end, with the missing end drawn from the germline J gene. There are 13 residues in the CDR3. The V and J ends lost 7 bases and 2 bases respectively, with 13 bases between them. Germline V CDR1 and CDR2: DFQATT, SNEGSKA (reference sequence).

A remark on this clone: One end of the junction fails to match germline, which may point to a read error. The missing CDR3 end, 3 residues past where the read stops, is filled in from the germline J gene. This sequence joins TRBV18 and TRBJ1-3; TRBD1 is a possible D gene (5 bases). This CDR3 region has 15 residues. Germline V lookup: CDR1 KGHSH, CDR2 LQKENI. Here the CDR3 reads CASSPRLTQGNTIYF. Partial CDR3 DNA: TGTGCCAGCTCACCACGCTTGACGCAGGGAAACACA.

Notes on this clone: The observed sequence ends 3 residues before the CDR3 terminus, with the missing tail filled in from the germline J gene. V and J are TRBV7-7 and TRBJ2-2; TRBD2 aligns across 7 bases. The ends lost 5 bases at V and 4 bases at J; junction bases unmatched: 4. The CDR3 is made up of 14 amino acids. Looked up from germline, CDR1 is SSHAT and CDR2 is FNYEAQ (reference sequence). CDR3 DNA, as far as it was read: TGTGCCAGCAGCACCACGGGGGGCACCGGGGAG. Translating gives CASSTTGGTGE. The whole CDR3 sequence reads CASSTTGGTGELFF.

Concerning this clone itself: The observed sequence ends 3 residues before the CDR3 terminus, with the missing tail filled in from the germline J gene. The V and J genes are TRBV30 and TRBJ1-2, with no clear D. Looked up from germline, CDR1 is GTSNPN and CDR2 is SVGIG (reference sequence). The CDR3 contains 11 residues. CDR3 residues: CAWSVQEGYTF. The covered CDR3 bases are TGTGCCTGGAGTGTACAAGAGGGC. The full variable domain, rest sourced from reference TRBV30 and TRBJ1-2, is SQTIHQWPATLVQPVGSPLSLECTVEGTSNPNLYWYRQAAGRGLQLLFYSVGIGQISSEVPQNLSASRPQDRQFILSSKKLLLSDSGFYLCAWSVQEGYTFGSGTRLTVV.

Of note for this clone: Read data end 3 residues before the CDR3 end; the end is taken from the germline J gene. The rearrangement uses TRBV12-3 or TRBV12-4 and TRBJ2-7; maybe TRBD1 (6 bases). This CDR3 is 14 amino acids long. The V end lost 4 bases, the J end lost 3 bases, and 13 bases lay between the germline ends. CDR3 in amino acids: CASSSNNRVYEQYF. CDR3 DNA, as far as it was read: TGTGCCAGCAGTTCAAACAACAGGGTCTACGAG.

Regarding this clone: The CDR3 end lies 3 residues beyond the end of the read and is filled in from the germline J gene. The chain has TRBV7-3 and TRBJ2-1; D is uncertain. V was pared by 8 bases and J by 2 bases, with 13 bases between. The CDR3 spans 14 residues. Germline V gene sequence: CDR1 SGHTA, CDR2 FQGTGA. CDR3 bases read: TGTGCCAGCGGTGAGCCTGGGCCCTACAATGAG. It is translated as CASGEPGPYNE. The full CDR3 reads CASGEPGPYNEQFF.

Concerning this clone itself: The CDR3 goes on 3 residues after the read ends, and that part is filled in from the germline J gene. The J gene is TRBJ1-1, the V gene TRBV18; D not resolved. The ends were cut back, 0 bases at V and 1 base at J, with 15 bases in the middle. Germline V lookup: CDR1 KGHSH, CDR2 LQKENI. This CDR3 region has 17 residues. CDR3 sequence reads: CASSPPTYGQANTEAFF. CDR3 DNA, as far as it was read: TGTGCCAGCTCACCACCCACCTATGGGCAGGCGAACACTGAA.

With regard to this clone: From the germline J gene comes the end of the CDR3, since the read stops 3 residues before it. The chain is built from TRBV20-1 and TRBJ2-7; TRBD1 agrees at 9 bases. V dropped 3 bases and J dropped 5; count of bases not matched to a gene: 14. In germline, CDR1 is DFQATT, CDR2 SNEGSKA (reference sequence). The CDR3 has 16 residues. Partial CDR3 DNA: TGCAGTGCTAGGCTCTGGGGACAGGGAAGCGCGGACGAG. Translation: CSARLWGQGSADE. The whole CDR3 is CSARLWGQGSADEQYF.

As to this clone: Read coverage stops 3 residues before the CDR3 terminus; the germline J gene supplies the remainder. The rearrangement uses TRBV6-1 and TRBJ2-7; 14 bases line up with TRBD2. CDR1 is MNHNS and CDR2 is SASEGT in the germline V gene. The CDR3 has 16 amino acids. The junction had 3 bases not matched to a gene; V was cut back by 4 bases and J by 1 base. Incomplete CDR3 DNA: TGTGCCAGCAGTGGACTAGCGGGGGGGTTATCCTACGAG. As protein: CASSGLAGGLSYE. The entire CDR3 is CASSGLAGGLSYEQYF.

The CDR3 sequence is CASSPTPPSGRGTDTQYF. CDR3 DNA (partial): TGTGCCAGCTCACCCACCCCCCCTAGCGGGAGGGGCACAGATACG. V gene TRBV18 combines with J gene TRBJ2-3; 12 bases are a match to TRBD2. With the read ending 3 residues before the CDR3 end, the germline J gene is used to fill in that end. The CDR3 is 18 amino acids. The junction had 8 bases not matched to a gene; V was cut back by 3 bases and J by 1 base. CDR1 is KGHSH and CDR2 is LQKENI in the germline V gene.

Comments on this clone: The read is 3 residues too short to cover the CDR3 end, so that end is filled in from the germline J gene. The chain carries TRBV7-6 and TRBJ2-3; 13 bases line up with TRBD2. There are 16 residues in the CDR3. V dropped 1 base and J dropped 4; count of bases not matched to a gene: 2. Germline CDR1 and CDR2: SGHVS and FNYEAQ. The sequenced CDR3 bases are TGTGCCAGCAGCTTAGGGACTAGCGGGAGCCCAGATACG. Amino acids: CASSLGTSGSPDT. The whole CDR3 sequence is CASSLGTSGSPDTQYF.

For this clone: The CDR3 goes on 3 residues after the read ends, and that part is filled in from the germline J gene. The chain is built from TRBV30 and TRBJ1-4; D is unresolved. The CDR3 consists of 14 residues. V was trimmed by 2 bases and J by 0 bases, leaving 7 bases between them. Germline V lookup: CDR1 GTSNPN, CDR2 SVGIG (reference sequence). The CDR3 bases that were read are TGTGCCTGGAGTACCCAGACAACTAATGAAAAA. This codes for CAWSTQTTNEK. The complete CDR3 reads CAWSTQTTNEKLFF.

Of note for this clone: The CDR3 end falls 3 residues outside the read, so it is completed with the germline J gene. V usage is TRBV20-1 and J usage is TRBJ2-5, with D possibly TRBD1 on 6 matching bases. V was clipped by 2 bases and J by 3 bases, with 16 bases between them. This CDR3 region has 15 residues. CDR1 and CDR2 from the germline V gene are DFQATT and SNEGSKA (reference sequence). CDR3: CSARSAGRTEETQYF. The covered CDR3 bases are TGCAGTGCTAGATCAGCTGGACGGACAGAAGAGACC.